This T cell receptor (beta chain) was sequenced during a study of blood T cells in healthy people across ages. V trimming: 4 bases; J trimming: 2 bases; junction bases outside the gene matches: 5. The CDR3 has 16 amino acids. From germline, CDR1 is KGHDR and CDR2 SFDVKD. Using a J-beta primer mix together with a sample-barcoded 5' primer, a second PCR was run for about 6 to 12 cycles. Every sample produced at least 2.5 million CDR3-containing paired-end reads. TCRdb redid the calling of the 5' RACE reads with MiXCR, one entry per CDR3 protein. The sample holds about 2 million distinct CDR3 sequences, around half seen once.

The chain links TRBV24-1 to TRBJ2-3; 10 bases are shared with TRBD1. Sequences were obtained from blood. The clonotype originates from a middle-aged woman in good health. Here the CDR3 DNA reads TGTGCCACCAGTGACCCCGGGACAGGGGCCACAGATACGCAGTATTTT. Encoded protein: CATSDPGTGATDTQYF.